This is a list of T cell receptor beta chains from one sample in a study of blood T cell repertoires in COVID-19. Using immunoSEQ multiplex PCR, the repertoire was profiled, and TCRdb retains in-frame clones only, with some absent. Among about 220,000 clones listed, roughly 84% were seen once. The sample consisted of peripheral blood. The source of these receptors is a man between 45 and 60 years old with active or convalescent COVID-19. CDR3s include the opening cysteine and the closing phenylalanine or tryptophan. A D gene is named only where the DNA matches it firmly. Size is stated for part of the rows, as once, few or many counts, or as a class when the clone is expanded.

v_call	j_call	clone_size	d_call	cdr3_aa	cdr3_nt
TRBV18	TRBJ1-5	-	TRBD1	CASSRGTGEWNQPQHF	TGTGCCAGCTCACGGGGGACAGGAGAGTGGAATCAGCCCCAGCATTTT
TRBV2	TRBJ1-2	-	-	CASSVSQAGYTF	TGTGCCAGCAGCGTAAGTCAGGCTGGCTACACCTTC
TRBV3-1/TRBV3-2	TRBJ2-3	-	-	CASSLSGSTDTQYF	TGTGCCAGCAGCCTAAGCGGCAGCACAGATACGCAGTATTTT
TRBV2	TRBJ2-1	-	-	CASSEGRGSYNEQFF	TGTGCCAGCAGTGAAGGCAGGGGTTCCTACAATGAGCAGTTCTTC
TRBV6-2/TRBV6-3	TRBJ1-5	few	TRBD1	CASSYTPGTGGNQPQHF	TGTGCCAGCAGTTACACCCCTGGGACAGGGGGTAATCAGCCCCAGCATTTT
TRBV7-8	TRBJ1-4	few	TRBD1	CASRPGTGKGKLFF	TGTGCCAGCAGGCCCGGGACAGGGAAGGGAAAACTGTTTTTT
TRBV20-1	TRBJ1-1	-	-	CSASKSGPNTEAFF	TGCAGTGCTAGTAAATCAGGGCCGAACACTGAAGCTTTCTTT
TRBV7-8	TRBJ1-1	-	-	CASSLMRGNTEAFF	TGTGCCAGCAGCTTAATGCGGGGGAACACTGAAGCTTTCTTT
TRBV19	TRBJ1-5	-	-	CASKEDPHTPGVGQPQHF	TGTGCCAGTAAGGAGGACCCGCACACACCGGGGGTGGGTCAGCCCCAGCATTTT
TRBV4-3	TRBJ1-1	-	-	CASSPGRHRAYRERLAEAFF	TGCGCCAGCAGCCCGGGACGACACAGGGCTTACAGGGAAAGGTTGGCTGAAGCTTTCTTT
TRBV7-8	TRBJ2-1	-	TRBD1	CASSSDRASSYNEQFF	TGTGCCAGCAGCTCGGACAGGGCCTCATCCTACAATGAGCAGTTCTTC
TRBV28	TRBJ1-2	-	TRBD1	CASRTPGQGGYGYTF	TGTGCCAGCAGGACCCCGGGACAGGGAGGCTATGGCTACACCTTC
TRBV10-3	TRBJ1-6	few	-	CAISERETGTNSPLHF	TGTGCCATCAGTGAACGAGAGACAGGTACGAATTCACCCCTCCACTTT
TRBV9	TRBJ2-1	once	TRBD2	CASSVLPAGGEDEQFF	TGTGCCAGCAGCGTATTACCAGCGGGAGGGGAGGATGAGCAGTTCTTC
TRBV6-1	TRBJ1-6	few	-	CASSEGNRAPLHF	TGTGCCAGCAGTGAAGGCAACAGAGCACCCCTCCACTTT
TRBV10-2	TRBJ2-1	-	TRBD1	CASLGQTFLNEQFF	TGCGCCAGCTTGGGACAGACTTTTTTGAATGAGCAGTTCTTC
TRBV28	TRBJ1-2	-	-	CASTLAGLNYGYTF	TGTGCCAGCACCTTGGCAGGGCTTAACTATGGCTACACCTTC
TRBV7-2	TRBJ2-7	-	-	CASSLEQVYEQYF	TGTGCCAGCAGCTTAGAACAGGTCTACGAGCAGTACTTC
TRBV4-2	TRBJ2-3	-	TRBD1	CASSQDGTHRGDTQYF	TGTGCCAGCAGCCAAGATGGGACCCACAGGGGGGATACGCAGTATTTT
TRBV5-1	TRBJ1-2	-	-	CASSWTVANYGYTF	TGCGCCAGCAGCTGGACAGTAGCTAACTATGGCTACACCTTC
TRBV6-2/TRBV6-3	TRBJ1-2	-	-	CASSYPTDGYGYTF	TGTGCCAGCAGTTACCCGACAGATGGCTATGGCTACACCTTC
TRBV7-9	TRBJ2-5	-	-	CASSPPGRETQYF	TGTGCCAGCAGCCCTCCGGGAAGGGAGACCCAGTACTTC
TRBV18	TRBJ2-3	few	-	CASSPIGQAGGTDTQYF	TGTGCCAGCTCACCAATTGGGCAGGCCGGCGGCACAGATACGCAGTATTTT
TRBV18	TRBJ1-1	-	-	CASSPPAPPAEAFF	TGTGCCAGCTCCCCCCCCGCCCCGCCGGCTGAAGCTTTCTTT
TRBV18	TRBJ1-1	once	-	CASLPTGLNTEAFF	TGTGCCAGCTTACCGACAGGATTGAACACTGAAGCTTTCTTT
TRBV7-2	TRBJ2-1	-	-	CASSPRGSEGSYNEQFF	TGTGCCAGCAGCCCACGGGGGAGCGAGGGGTCCTACAATGAGCAGTTCTTC